Listed below are T cell receptor beta chains from one sample, sequenced in a study of blood T cell repertoires in COVID-19. Generated by immunoSEQ multiplex PCR, the TCRdb table keeps only in-frame clones and is missing some. This sample yields roughly 230,000 clones, of which about 91% are seen a single time; 4% to 5% belongs to the top ten. The sequenced material came from peripheral blood. The origin of the receptors is a woman in her thirties or forties who had recovered from COVID-19. The CDR3 runs from the conserved cysteine through the conserved F or W. Each record gives: V gene, CDR3 protein.

TRBV5-1 | CASSHRGDRGTDTQYF
TRBV11-2 | CASSFQGYETEAFF
TRBV28 | CASSLAANYGYTF
TRBV7-6 | CASSPRLAGGVTDTQYF
TRBV11-2 | CASSRRLVQETQYF
TRBV27 | CASSLSGGSTTDTQYF
TRBV2 | CASSGDSYGYTF
TRBV11-2 | CASSYSVLAGGPSYNEQFF
TRBV3-1/TRBV3-2 | CASSQEGTGWGTQYF
TRBV6-5 | CASTSGRVGYEQYF
TRBV3-1/TRBV3-2 | CASSQGRISAEAFF
TRBV18 | CASSPNGNGYTF
TRBV10-1 | CASSTGESPLHF
TRBV6-1 | CASSEGQVLGGYTF
TRBV2 | CASTLTGFDTEAFF
TRBV5-1 | CASSSQQGYTEAFF
TRBV7-3 | CASSLALGQGVTGELFF
TRBV6-1 | CASSEMVPGLRGQPQHF
TRBV19 | CASSETGRGLNTEAFF
TRBV7-9 | CASRLAGDNEQFF
TRBV28 | CASKARGSGELFF
TRBV14 | CASSQERGSTQFF
TRBV3-1/TRBV3-2 | CASSLLRASGSNEQFF
TRBV11-2 | CASSLSPGSLGEQFF
TRBV5-1 | CASSLSGGAGETQYF
TRBV19 | CASSISHLAGGGEQFF
TRBV11-3 | CASSGRTPLGTDTQYF
TRBV9 | CASSTQRGGTEAFF
TRBV28 | CASRKPLGTAYGYTF
TRBV12-3/TRBV12-4 | CASSFYRNSPLHF
TRBV4-1 | CASSQTWTGGTEAFF
TRBV5-6 | CASSLQRQGFADTQYF
TRBV2 | CASSRTSGHNEQFF
TRBV30 | CASLSGLGQFF
TRBV2 | CASRNTPPGELFF
TRBV18 | CASSGPGDTEAFF
TRBV7-2 | CASSSNTAPYGYTF
TRBV19 | CASSASGVRETQYF
TRBV30 | CAWRPNRARSSYEQYF
TRBV9 | CASSTRTNTDTQYF
TRBV30 | CAWGGGMNTEAFF
TRBV7-2 | CASSLAVGLAGTGELFF